Below are 10 T cell receptor beta chains sequenced from a single sample in a study of blood T cell repertoires in COVID-19. Sequenced by immunoSEQ multiplex PCR; TCRdb stores in-frame clones only, minus some. The data hold over 200,000 clones, with about 87% observed a single time. The sequencing input was PBMCs or T cells enriched from blood (not recorded which). The receptors were sampled from a man between 18 and 29 years old with acute COVID-19.

This clone was counted once. The rearrangement links TRBV6-5 to TRBJ2-5, with 9 bases matching TRBD2. The CDR3 runs 12 residues. Germline V gene lookup returns CDR1 MNHEY and CDR2 SVGAGI. CDR3 nucleotide sequence: TGTGCTACTAGACTAGCGGAAGAGACCCAGTACTTC. Its translation: CATRLAEETQYF.

The chain has TRBV28 and TRBJ2-1; the D gene is possibly TRBD2 (6 bases). Germline CDR1 is MDHEN and CDR2 is SYDVKM. The ends were cut back, 5 bases at V and 6 bases at J, with 20 bases in the middle. The CDR3 sequence is 16 residues long. CDR3 sequence: CASSGRDSRAVNEQFF. The CDR3 coding sequence is TGTGCCAGCAGTGGCCGGGACTCCCGGGCGGTCAATGAGCAGTTCTTC.

CDR3 loop: CASSLGLTSGSADTQYF. CDR3 coding DNA: TGTGCCAGCAGCTTAGGATTGACTAGCGGGAGTGCAGATACGCAGTATTTT. J is TRBJ2-3 and V is TRBV11-3; 12 bases agree with TRBD2. The V gene's germline CDR1 is SGHNT and CDR2 YENEEA. V was pared by 1 base and J by 4 bases, with 6 bases of the junction left unmatched. The CDR3 is made up of 17 amino acids.

This rearrangement joins TRBV5-6 to TRBJ2-4; D is possibly TRBD2 (6 bases). The CDR3 runs to 14 residues. V was cut by 2 bases and J by 3 bases, with 9 bases left in between. Per germline, CDR1 SGHDT and CDR2 YYEEEE. CDR3 in amino acids: CASSLGGNKNIQYF. CDR3 in DNA: TGTGCCAGCAGCTTAGGAGGGAACAAAAACATTCAGTACTTC. The whole variable domain, remainder taken from reference TRBV5-6 and TRBJ2-4, is DAGVTQSPTHLIKTRGQQVTLRCSPKSGHDTVSWYQQALGQGPQFIFQYYEEEERQRGNFPDRFSGHQFPNYSSELNVNALLLGDSALYLCASSLGGNKNIQYFGAGTRLSVL.

This rearrangement joins TRBV10-3 to TRBJ2-3; a possible D gene is TRBD1 (8 bases). The CDR3 runs to 14 residues. The ends were cut back, 4 bases at V and 3 bases at J, with 11 bases in the middle. Germline-derived CDR1 and CDR2 are ENHRY and SYGVKD. For the CDR3, the DNA is TGTGCCATCAGTGTACAGGGGGGGACAGATACGCAGTATTTT. This sequence encodes CAISVQGGTDTQYF.

V and J are TRBV27 and TRBJ2-2; 14 positions match TRBD2. The length of the CDR3 is 17 residues. The junction had 4 bases not matched to a gene; V was cut back by 3 bases and J by 4 bases. Germline V gene lookup returns CDR1 MNHEY and CDR2 SMNVEV (reference sequence). The CDR3 bases are TGTGCCAGCAGTTTCCGCGGACTAGCGGGGGGCACCGGGGAGCTGTTTTTT. It codes for CASSFRGLAGGTGELFF.

The J gene is TRBJ2-7, the V gene TRBV28; TRBD1 matches 12 bases. Trimming removed 5 bases from V and 2 bases from J; junction bases left unmatched: 4. The V gene's germline CDR1 is MDHEN and CDR2 SYDVKM. This CDR3 comprises 15 residues. The CDR3: CASSPGTGGTYEQYF. CDR3 sequence (DNA): TGTGCCAGCAGTCCGGGGACAGGGGGCACCTACGAGCAGTACTTC. Variable domain in full (rest from reference TRBV28 and TRBJ2-7): DVKVTQSSRYLVKRTGEKVFLECVQDMDHENMFWYRQDPGLGLRLIYFSYDVKMKEKGDIPEGYSVSREKKERFSLILESASTNQTSMYLCASSPGTGGTYEQYFGPGTRLTVT.

The CDR3 DNA follows: TGCGCCAGCAGCCAAGAGACAGGGGAGCCCCTGGAGACCCAGTACTTC. Its translation is CASSQETGEPLETQYF. The chain joins TRBV4-3 to TRBJ2-5; the match to TRBD1 covers 8 bases. The junction had 8 bases not matched to a gene; V was cut back by 0 bases and J by 5 bases. Germline CDR1 is LGHNA and CDR2 is YSLEER. CDR3 length: 16 amino acids.

The chain couples TRBV4-3 to TRBJ2-2; TRBD2 might be the D (5 bases). This CDR3 is 16 amino acids long. The germline gives CDR1 LGHNA, CDR2 YSLEER. The germline V and J ends were trimmed by 4 bases and 5 bases, with 17 bases remaining between them. CDR3 sequence: CASSPGRGSGTGELFF. CDR3 DNA sequence: TGCGCCAGCAGCCCTGGGAGAGGGTCGGGAACCGGGGAGCTGTTTTTT.

The rearrangement links TRBV4-3 to TRBJ2-1; 10 bases map to TRBD2. This CDR3 is built from 16 residues. The germline CDR1 and CDR2 sequences are LGHNA and YSLEER. The V and J ends lost 6 bases and 6 bases, in that order; junction bases with no gene match: 11. The CDR3 protein is CASRGGIAGGRNEQFF. The CDR3 region has the DNA TGCGCCAGCAGAGGGGGAATAGCGGGAGGCCGCAATGAGCAGTTCTTC.